This TCR beta chain was retrieved from a study of response to subunit inactivated influenza vaccine. One entry per CDR3 protein results from TCRdb running MiXCR on the RT-PCR reads. The sample has about 500,000 distinct CDR3 sequences, 16% seen once. General study findings and limits: The authors proposed limited new T cell recruitment per seasonal influenza vaccination.

The germline V gene has CDR1 MDHEN and CDR2 SYDVKM. The CDR3 covers 16 residues. V lost 6 bases, J lost 7 bases, and 19 bases lay in between. As concerns this clonotype: Antigen unknown.

The clonotype was recovered from a man aged 50 to 69 who received an inactivated influenza vaccine. The rearrangement uses TRBV28 and TRBJ1-6, with D possibly TRBD1 on 5 matching bases. The specimen comprised CD4+ T cells sorted from PBMCs, sampled roughly 24 months after vaccination. Here the CDR3 DNA reads TGTGCCAGCAGCCTTCTATCGACAGATCTGAATTCACCCCTCCACTTT. Translation gives CASSLLSTDLNSPLHF.